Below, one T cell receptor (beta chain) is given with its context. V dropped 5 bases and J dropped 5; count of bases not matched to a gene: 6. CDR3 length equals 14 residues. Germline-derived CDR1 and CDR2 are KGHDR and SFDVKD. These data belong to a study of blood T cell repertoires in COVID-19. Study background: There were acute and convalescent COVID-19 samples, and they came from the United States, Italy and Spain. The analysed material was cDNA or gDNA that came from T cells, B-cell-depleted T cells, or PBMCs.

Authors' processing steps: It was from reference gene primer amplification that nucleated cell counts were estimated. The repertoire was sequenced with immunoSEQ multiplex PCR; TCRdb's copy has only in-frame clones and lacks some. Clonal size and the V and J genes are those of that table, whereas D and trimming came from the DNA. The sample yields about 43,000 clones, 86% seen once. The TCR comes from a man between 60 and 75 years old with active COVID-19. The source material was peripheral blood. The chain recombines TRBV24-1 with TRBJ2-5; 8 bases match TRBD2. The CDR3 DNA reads TGTGCCACCAGTGCCAGCGGGAGTCGCGAGACCCAGTACTTC. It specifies CATSASGSRETQYF.